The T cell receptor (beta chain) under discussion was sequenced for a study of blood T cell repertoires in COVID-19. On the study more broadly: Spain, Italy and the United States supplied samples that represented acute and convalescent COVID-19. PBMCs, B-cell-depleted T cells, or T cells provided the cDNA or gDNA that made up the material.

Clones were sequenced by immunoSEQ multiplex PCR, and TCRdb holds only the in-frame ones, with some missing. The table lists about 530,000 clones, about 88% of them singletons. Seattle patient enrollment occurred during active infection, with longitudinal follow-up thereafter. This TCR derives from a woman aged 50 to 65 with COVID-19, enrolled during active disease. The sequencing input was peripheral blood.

The CDR3 region is CASSVDGGPSINSPLHF. In DNA, the CDR3 is TGTGCCAGCAGCGTAGACGGGGGGCCCTCGATAAATTCACCCCTCCACTTT. The chain couples TRBV9 to TRBJ1-6; TRBD1 might be the D (6 bases). Germline V gene data show CDR1 as SGDLS and CDR2 as YYNGEE. The germline V and J ends were trimmed by 0 bases and 7 bases, with 17 bases remaining between them. The CDR3 spans 17 residues.